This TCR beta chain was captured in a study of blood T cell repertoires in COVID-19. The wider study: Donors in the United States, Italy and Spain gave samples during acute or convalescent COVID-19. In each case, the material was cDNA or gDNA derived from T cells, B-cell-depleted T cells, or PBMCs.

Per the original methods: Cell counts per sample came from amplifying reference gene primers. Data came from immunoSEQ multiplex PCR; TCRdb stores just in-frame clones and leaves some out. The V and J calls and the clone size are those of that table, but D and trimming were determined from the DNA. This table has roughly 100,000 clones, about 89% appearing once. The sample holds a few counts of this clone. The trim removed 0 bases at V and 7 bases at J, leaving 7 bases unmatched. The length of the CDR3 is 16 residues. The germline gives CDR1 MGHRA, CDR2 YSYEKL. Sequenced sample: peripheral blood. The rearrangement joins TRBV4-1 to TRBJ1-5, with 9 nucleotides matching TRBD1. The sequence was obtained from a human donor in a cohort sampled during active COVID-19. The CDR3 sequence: CASSQDVSTGGQPQHF. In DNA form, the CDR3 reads TGCGCCAGCAGCCAAGATGTTTCGACAGGGGGGCAGCCCCAGCATTTT.